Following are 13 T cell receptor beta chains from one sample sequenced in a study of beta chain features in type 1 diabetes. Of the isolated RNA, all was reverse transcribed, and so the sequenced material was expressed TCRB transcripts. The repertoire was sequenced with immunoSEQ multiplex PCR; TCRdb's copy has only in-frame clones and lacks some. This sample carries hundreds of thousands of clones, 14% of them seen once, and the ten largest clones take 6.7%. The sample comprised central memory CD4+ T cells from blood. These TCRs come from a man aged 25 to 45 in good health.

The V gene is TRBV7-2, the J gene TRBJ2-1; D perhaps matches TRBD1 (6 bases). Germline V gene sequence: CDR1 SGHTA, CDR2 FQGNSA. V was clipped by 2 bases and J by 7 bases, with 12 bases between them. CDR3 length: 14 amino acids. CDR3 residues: CASSLPGTTNEQFF. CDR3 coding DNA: TGTGCCAGCAGCTTACCCGGGACAACAAATGAGCAGTTCTTC. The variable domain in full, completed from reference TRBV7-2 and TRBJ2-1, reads GAGVSQSPSNKVTEKGKDVELRCDPISGHTALYWYRQSLGQGLEFLIYFQGNSAPDKSGLPSDRFSAERTGGSVSTLTIQRTQQEDSAVYLCASSLPGTTNEQFFGPGTRLTVL.

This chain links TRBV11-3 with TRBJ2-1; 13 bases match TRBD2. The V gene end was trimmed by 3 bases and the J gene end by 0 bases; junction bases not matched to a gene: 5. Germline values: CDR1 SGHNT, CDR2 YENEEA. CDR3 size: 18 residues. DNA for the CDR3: TGTGCCAGCAGCTTCCGGACTAGCGGGGGTAGCTCCTACAATGAGCAGTTCTTC. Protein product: CASSFRTSGGSSYNEQFF.

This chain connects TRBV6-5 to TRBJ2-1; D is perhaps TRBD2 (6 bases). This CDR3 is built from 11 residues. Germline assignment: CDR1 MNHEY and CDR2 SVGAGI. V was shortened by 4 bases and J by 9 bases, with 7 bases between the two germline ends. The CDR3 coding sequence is TGTGCCAGCAGTTTGGGGGGTGAGCAGTTCTTC. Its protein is CASSLGGEQFF.

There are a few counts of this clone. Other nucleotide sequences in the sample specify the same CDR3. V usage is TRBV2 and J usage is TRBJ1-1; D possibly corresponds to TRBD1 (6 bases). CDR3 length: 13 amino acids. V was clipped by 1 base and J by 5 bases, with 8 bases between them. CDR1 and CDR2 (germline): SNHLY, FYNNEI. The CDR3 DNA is TGTGCCAGCAGTGAAGGAGGGGGGACTGAAGCTTTCTTT. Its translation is CASSEGGGTEAFF.

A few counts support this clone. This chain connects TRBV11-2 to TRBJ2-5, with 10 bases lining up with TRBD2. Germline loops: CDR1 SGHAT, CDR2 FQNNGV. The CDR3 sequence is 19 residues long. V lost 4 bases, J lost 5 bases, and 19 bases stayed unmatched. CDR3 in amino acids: CASSSGGFTSGIRRETQYF. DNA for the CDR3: TGTGCCAGCAGCTCGGGGGGTTTTACTAGCGGGATCAGAAGGGAGACCCAGTACTTC.

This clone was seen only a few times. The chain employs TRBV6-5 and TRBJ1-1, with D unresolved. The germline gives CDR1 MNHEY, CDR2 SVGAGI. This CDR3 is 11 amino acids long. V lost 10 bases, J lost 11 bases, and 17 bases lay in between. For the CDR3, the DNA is TGTGCCACCCATAATTCCCGTGCGGCTTTCTTT. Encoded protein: CATHNSRAAFF.

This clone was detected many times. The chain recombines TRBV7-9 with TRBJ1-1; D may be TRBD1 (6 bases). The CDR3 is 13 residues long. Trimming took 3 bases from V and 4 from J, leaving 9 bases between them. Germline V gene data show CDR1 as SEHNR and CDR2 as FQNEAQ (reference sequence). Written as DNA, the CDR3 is TGTGCCAGCAGCTTTACAGGGACCACTGAAGCTTTCTTT. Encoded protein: CASSFTGTTEAFF.

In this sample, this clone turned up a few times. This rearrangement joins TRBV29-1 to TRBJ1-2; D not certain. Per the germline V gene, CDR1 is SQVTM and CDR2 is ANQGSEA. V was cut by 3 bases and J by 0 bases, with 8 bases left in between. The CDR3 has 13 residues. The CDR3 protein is CSVDLGTNYGYTF. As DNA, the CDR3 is TGCAGCGTTGACTTGGGGACTAACTATGGCTACACCTTC.

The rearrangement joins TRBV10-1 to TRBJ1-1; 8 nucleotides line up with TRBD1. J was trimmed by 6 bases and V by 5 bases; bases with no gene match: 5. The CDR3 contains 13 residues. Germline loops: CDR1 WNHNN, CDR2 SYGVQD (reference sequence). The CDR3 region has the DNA TGCGCCAGCAGTCAGGGGGCCGTAGCTGAAGCTTTCTTT. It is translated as CASSQGAVAEAFF.

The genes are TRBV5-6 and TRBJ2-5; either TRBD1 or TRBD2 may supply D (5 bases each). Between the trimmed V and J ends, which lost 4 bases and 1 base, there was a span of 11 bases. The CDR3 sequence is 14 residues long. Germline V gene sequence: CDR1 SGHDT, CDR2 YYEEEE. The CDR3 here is CASSKDGTQETQYF. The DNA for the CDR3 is TGTGCCAGCAGCAAAGACGGGACCCAAGAGACCCAGTACTTC.

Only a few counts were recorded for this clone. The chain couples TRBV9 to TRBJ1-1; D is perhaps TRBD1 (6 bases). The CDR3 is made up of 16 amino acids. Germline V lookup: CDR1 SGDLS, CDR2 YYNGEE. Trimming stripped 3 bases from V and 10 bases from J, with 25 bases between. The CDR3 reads CASSDPGQGNGGVAFF. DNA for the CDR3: TGTGCCAGCAGCGATCCGGGACAAGGAAACGGGGGTGTAGCTTTCTTT. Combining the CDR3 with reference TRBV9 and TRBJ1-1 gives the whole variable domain DSGVTQTPKHLITATGQRVTLRCSPRSGDLSVYWYQQSLDQGLQFLIQYYNGEERAKGNILERFSAQQFPDLHSELNLSSLELGDSALYFCASSDPGQGNGGVAFFGQGTRLTVV.

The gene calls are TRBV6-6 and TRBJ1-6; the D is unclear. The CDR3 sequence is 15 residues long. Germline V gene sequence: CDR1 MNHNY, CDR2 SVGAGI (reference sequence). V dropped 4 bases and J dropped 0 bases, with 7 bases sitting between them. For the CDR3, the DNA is TGTGCCAGCAGTTCCGGAGGCTCCTATAATTCACCCCTCCACTTT. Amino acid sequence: CASSSGGSYNSPLHF.

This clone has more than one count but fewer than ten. The CDR3 spells CAISGTSGGYNEQFF. CDR3 in DNA: TGTGCCATCAGCGGGACTAGCGGGGGGTACAATGAGCAGTTCTTC. The rearrangement uses TRBV10-3 and TRBJ2-1; the match to TRBD2 covers 15 bases. The CDR3 loop spans 15 amino acids. V lost 6 bases to trimming and J lost 4 bases; unmatched junction nucleotides: 1. Germline V gene data show CDR1 as ENHRY and CDR2 as SYGVKD.